This TCR beta chain was sequenced during a study of cytomegalovirus exposure and HLA in healthy donors (dated by TCRdb to about 2017). About the full investigation: According to a later analysis, the approximately 120 validation repertoires were produced on the same platform as the 700 or so repertoires of the first cohort. The study was designed to test whether signatures of past pathogen exposure could be identified by cataloging public T cell receptors. Along with the approximately 620-subject first cohort, a separate validation cohort of over a hundred different subjects was used. To predict cytomegalovirus infection status, the study brought together high-throughput TCR immunosequencing, statistical association of individual TCRs with disease status, and machine learning.

The germline V and J ends show losses of 0 bases and 5 bases respectively, and no gene match explains 3 bases of the junction. Per the germline V gene, LGHNA is the CDR1 and YNFKEQ is the CDR2. The CDR3 runs 17 amino acids, cysteine and phenylalanine included. Only CDR3 DNA is held: 51 bases, read in frame from base 1. Donors formed part of the validation cohort, which comprised about 130 subjects and was distinct from the first cohort of under 850 subjects. Receptor amplification or capture employed the immunoSEQ multiplex PCR assay. Concerning the study's data processing: A statistical classification framework was built to diagnose cytomegalovirus status from the catalog of TCR beta chain sequences. Imported from immuneACCESS, the table was reduced by TCRdb to in-frame sequences with V and J called. These copies leave out some clones; in studies compared against another copy, an unresolved V gene accounts for under half, and the cause of the remainder is not known. From that table come the V and J calls and clone size; the DNA was used to work out D and trimming. In this sample the table shows roughly 100,000 clones, roughly nine tenths of which occur a single time. The ten largest clones add up to approximately 4% of the sample.

Broader findings and caveats from the paper: In vitro tests confirmed that a few of the cytomegalovirus-associated TCR beta chains recognize cytomegalovirus antigens. The classifier was reported to diagnose cytomegalovirus status with high specificity and sensitivity in both the original and validation cohorts. A later analysis found that TCRs clustered in the first cohort also tended to co-occur in the 130 or so validation repertoires, with more than 90% of cluster scores above 0. It was suggested by the authors that the approach could potentially be generalized to other disease states and immunological phenotypes. A total of roughly 160 TCR beta chains were listed by the study as associated with cytomegalovirus. Across donors, most TCR sequences were observed very rarely, whereas some public TCRs were present in many individuals. The validation cohort had no HLA typing available for a later analysis, so co-occurrence within that cohort was assessed over all 120 or so repertoires.

Of note for this clone: What antigen it recognizes has not been identified. Nothing much larger sits one base from this clone, and base qualities are not available.

The sequencing sample was made of PBMCs. Rearrangement joined TRBV4-2 to TRBJ2-3, with 15 bases aligning to TRBD2. This receptor was taken from a woman under 30 in good health and CMV-seropositive. Read as DNA, the sequence is TGTGCCAGCAGCCAAGAAGGGACTAGCGGGAGGATAGATACGCAGTATTTT. Its translation is CASSQEGTSGRIDTQYF.